This TCR beta chain was recorded in a study of blood T cell repertoires in COVID-19. Clones were read by immunoSEQ multiplex PCR, and TCRdb kept only the in-frame ones, dropping some. The sample has 100,000 to 150,000 clones; 85% to 90% are singletons. The CDR3 spans 16 residues. The germline V gene encodes CDR1 MDHEN and CDR2 SYDVKM. V shed 5 bases, J shed 4 bases, and the junction held 9 bases outside the gene matches. The sequence came from a human donor in a cohort sampled during active COVID-19. The sequenced sample consisted of peripheral blood. The chain links TRBV28 to TRBJ2-2; TRBD2 matches at 8 bases. In nucleotides, the CDR3 is TGTGCCAGCAGTAGTAGAGAGCGGGAGCTCACCGGGGAGCTGTTTTTT. This codes for CASSSRERELTGELFF.